This TCR beta chain was sequenced during a study of T cells in Graves' hyperthyroidism and ophthalmopathy. Whole-study findings and limits: Blood shared most expanded thyroid clonotypes above 0.001.

RNA transcripts gave rise to amplified TCR beta CDR3 regions. The primer set for the first-round RT-PCR of the TCR CDR3 was HTBI. TCRdb redid the calling of the multiplex PCR reads with MiXCR, one entry per CDR3 protein. Seen here are approximately 410,000 distinct CDR3 sequences, roughly 13% observed once, and the top ten hold around 5.3%. This clonotype came up many times. What it recognizes is unknown. Germline CDR1 is DFQATT and CDR2 is SNEGSKA (reference sequence). The CDR3 contains 12 residues. V gave up 6 bases and J gave up 6 bases, with 12 bases separating them. This rearrangement joins TRBV20-1 to TRBJ2-1; perhaps TRBD1 as D (5 bases). The clonotype originates from a woman aged 18-35 years with Graves' hyperthyroidism. The specimen was blood. CDR3 coding DNA: TGCAGTGCCGGAGACCAGGGCAATGAGCAGTTCTTC. Translating gives CSAGDQGNEQFF.